This T cell receptor beta chain was captured in a study of T-cell memory formation after mild COVID-19. This clonotype was observed many times. The antigen remains unidentified. Study results and limitations: The study found contracting CD4+ clones mainly in CM and EM and contracting CD8+ clones in EMRA. Memory sampled before infection contained some responding clones, suggesting cross-reactive memory joined.

MiXCR, run by TCRdb on the 5' RACE reads, gives a single entry per CDR3 protein. Of about 200,000 distinct CDR3 sequences in the sample, 9% to 10% were seen once. The CDR3 contains 12 residues. Germline lookup yields CDR1 SGHDT and CDR2 YYEEEE. V was clipped by 1 base and J by 5 bases, with 5 bases between them. The sequence was obtained from a man aged 18 to 29 who had mild COVID-19 (a few samples of this study predate the infection). Cell type and time point are not known. Sequencing used PBMCs or a T cell subset sorted from them (not recorded which). The chain uses TRBV5-6 and TRBJ2-3; D gene ambiguous. The CDR3: CASSLRRDTQYF. CDR3 DNA sequence: TGTGCCAGCAGCTTGCGTCGAGATACGCAGTATTTT.